Listed below are T cell receptor beta chains from one sample, sequenced in a study of cytomegalovirus exposure and HLA in healthy donors. Profiled with immunoSEQ multiplex PCR; TCRdb holds only in-frame clones, not every one. The sample shows 120,000 to 150,000 clones, roughly 81% of them seen only once. The specimen was PBMCs. The receptors were gathered from a woman aged 25 to 39 in good health and CMV-seronegative. Each CDR3 is given without its conserved first and last residue.

V: TRBV2
J: TRBJ2-1
CDR3: ASSPWGGQGEQF

V: TRBV19
J: TRBJ2-2
CDR3: ASSIRAGTGELF

V: TRBV7-9
J: TRBJ2-7
CDR3: ASSLRGRYEQY

V: TRBV15
J: TRBJ1-5
CDR3: ATSSRDSIPQH

V: TRBV11-2
J: TRBJ2-1
CDR3: ASSLAAGGSPNEQF

V: TRBV11-2
J: TRBJ1-2
CDR3: ASSTRTGGTSNYGYT

V: TRBV7-2
J: TRBJ2-7
CDR3: ASSSTVLEQY

V: TRBV10-2
J: TRBJ1-1
CDR3: ASALERQVGNTEAF

V: TRBV5-8
J: TRBJ1-2
CDR3: ASSLPGVLRGGYT

V: TRBV5-4
J: TRBJ1-2
CDR3: ASSTAPLGGYT

V: TRBV5-1
J: TRBJ2-2
CDR3: ASSLTGIGTGELF

V: TRBV5-1
J: TRBJ1-1
CDR3: ASSLARDTIFTEAF

V: TRBV7-3
J: TRBJ2-3
CDR3: ASSLSGWGDTQY

V: TRBV9
J: TRBJ2-7
CDR3: ASSVGGRGSEQY

V: TRBV6-4
J: TRBJ1-2
CDR3: ASRGALTNYGYT

V: TRBV7-6
J: TRBJ1-1
CDR3: ASSLFWNTEAF

V: TRBV6-6
J: TRBJ2-7
CDR3: ATSSGATYEQY

V: TRBV11-2
J: TRBJ1-6
CDR3: ASSLAQGYGNLH

V: TRBV5-1
J: TRBJ2-1
CDR3: ASSLGTSGGVEQF

V: TRBV23-1
J: TRBJ1-4
CDR3: ASSPNPHTNEKLF

V: TRBV6-5
J: TRBJ1-4
CDR3: ASSYGGATNEKLF

V: TRBV30
J: TRBJ1-1
CDR3: AWGRVRTGVGGREAF

V: TRBV19
J: TRBJ1-1
CDR3: ASMDRMNTEAF

V: TRBV6-5
J: TRBJ2-7
CDR3: ASSYSQGVGGEQY

V: TRBV6-5
J: TRBJ2-1
CDR3: ASSYHRTGYNEQF

V: TRBV18
J: TRBJ1-1
CDR3: ASSNQMGEGEAF

V: TRBV11-2
J: TRBJ2-5
CDR3: ASSLRLAGANQETQY

V: TRBV29-1
J: TRBJ1-1
CDR3: SVEAGFRAF

V: TRBV5-1
J: TRBJ2-7
CDR3: ASSLTGTGTYEQY

V: TRBV6-1
J: TRBJ1-1
CDR3: ASSAPHRSNGGNTEAF

V: TRBV6-5
J: TRBJ2-2
CDR3: ASSSLTVRTGELF

V: TRBV4-1
J: TRBJ1-2
CDR3: ASSQEWGTGNHYGYT

V: TRBV11-3
J: TRBJ2-2
CDR3: ASAPALAPGELF

V: TRBV28
J: TRBJ2-7
CDR3: ASSPSSTGSSYEQY

V: TRBV5-4
J: TRBJ1-3
CDR3: ASSRGGMTHLSGNTIY

V: TRBV30
J: TRBJ1-2
CDR3: AWRRPATNYGYT

V: TRBV6-5
J: TRBJ1-4
CDR3: ASSYSSGGKLF

V: TRBV6-6
J: TRBJ1-2
CDR3: ASRPGQPLNYGYT

V: TRBV7-2
J: TRBJ2-7
CDR3: ASSTRAGTSSNEQY

V: TRBV7-3
J: TRBJ2-3
CDR3: ASSLTGQGIGADTQY

V: TRBV5-4
J: TRBJ1-1
CDR3: ASSSGQRTEAF

V: TRBV11-3
J: TRBJ1-4
CDR3: ASSLGEGEATNEKLF

V: TRBV7-2
J: TRBJ2-5
CDR3: ASSRPPGEETQY

V: TRBV7-6
J: TRBJ2-3
CDR3: ASSLLPAGGTDTQY

V: TRBV18
J: TRBJ1-1
CDR3: ASSSTRTGGDMNTEAF

V: TRBV18
J: TRBJ1-4
CDR3: ASSPRQGASTNEKLF

V: TRBV10-2
J: TRBJ2-7
CDR3: ASSTMAYEQY

V: TRBV25-1
J: TRBJ1-1
CDR3: ASSSPGQGRPEAF

V: TRBV5-4
J: TRBJ2-7
CDR3: ASSFRQAEQY

V: TRBV5-1
J: TRBJ2-3
CDR3: ASSLGLAGDAADTQY

V: TRBV2
J: TRBJ1-3
CDR3: ASSSEGGFTSSGNTIY

V: TRBV18
J: TRBJ2-7
CDR3: ASSTLGLAGGEQY